These 22 T cell receptor beta chains share one sample of origin, sequenced in a study of blood T cell repertoires in COVID-19. TCRdb's copy holds only in-frame clones and misses some; the assay was immunoSEQ multiplex PCR. This table has about 130,000 clones, roughly 90% appearing once. The sample was peripheral blood. The receptors stem from a man aged 65-85 years with active COVID-19.

The gene calls are TRBV4-1 and TRBJ1-4; the match to TRBD1 covers 9 bases. The junction had 3 bases not matched to a gene; V was cut back by 1 base and J by 6 bases. CDR3 size: 15 residues. The germline gives CDR1 MGHRA, CDR2 YSYEKL. The CDR3 coding sequence is TGCGCCAGCAGCCAAGGGGACAGGGCGGATGAAAAACTGTTTTTT. It translates to CASSQGDRADEKLFF.

The chain recombines TRBV9 with TRBJ2-3, with 10 bases identical to TRBD2. V dropped 0 bases and J dropped 4; count of bases not matched to a gene: 11. Germline V gives CDR1 SGDLS, CDR2 YYNGEE. CDR3 length: 18 residues. CDR3 DNA sequence: TGTGCCAGCAGCGTAGTGGCTAGCGGGAGAGGGCGGGCAGATACGCAGTATTTT. It yields the protein CASSVVASGRGRADTQYF.

In its sample, this clone was seen once. The chain couples TRBV7-9 to TRBJ2-1; 8 bases are shared with TRBD2. Trimming took 1 base from V and 2 from J; bases not matched to a gene: 10. This CDR3 has 18 amino acids. The germline CDR1 and CDR2 sequences are SEHNR and FQNEAQ (reference sequence). CDR3 in DNA: TGTGCCAGCAGCTTAGGGGTGGCGGGAGGCCACCCCTACAATGAGCAGTTCTTC. Amino acid sequence: CASSLGVAGGHPYNEQFF.

The V gene is TRBV28, the J gene TRBJ1-1; D ambiguous. CDR3 size: 14 residues. Germline V CDR1 and CDR2: MDHEN, SYDVKM. V lost 3 bases to trimming and J lost 2 bases, with 10 bases between them. This chain's CDR3 is CASSFLYSNTEAFF. The DNA of the CDR3 is TGTGCCAGCAGTTTCCTTTACAGTAACACTGAAGCTTTCTTT.

The chain couples TRBV6-5 to TRBJ1-4; 8 positions match TRBD1. This CDR3 has 14 residues. CDR1 is MNHEY, CDR2 SVGAGI, per germline. V lost 2 bases, J lost 7 bases, and 3 bases stayed unmatched. The CDR3 here is CASSYGQGVEKLFF. CDR3 DNA: TGTGCCAGCAGTTACGGACAGGGAGTTGAAAAACTGTTTTTT.

The CDR3 is CASSLGLWGVGTGELFF. In DNA, the CDR3 is TGTGCCAGCAGCTTAGGCTTATGGGGGGTAGGCACCGGGGAGCTGTTTTTT. This chain joins TRBV7-2 and TRBJ2-2; D possibly corresponds to TRBD2 (6 bases). CDR3 length: 17 amino acids. The V end was cut by 1 base, the J end by 4 bases, with 16 bases between. Germline values: CDR1 SGHTA, CDR2 FQGNSA.

This chain links TRBV2 with TRBJ2-1, with D possibly being TRBD1 (6 bases). Looked up from germline, CDR1 is SNHLY and CDR2 is FYNNEI. Trimming shortened V by 8 bases and J by 8 bases, and 22 bases separated the two germline ends. The CDR3 has 15 amino acids. Here the CDR3 DNA reads TGTGCCAGCCGATGGGTATCTACTCCAGGGGATGAGCAGTTCTTC. This sequence encodes CASRWVSTPGDEQFF.

The chain links TRBV5-8 to TRBJ1-2, with 8 bases fitting TRBD1. In germline, CDR1 is SGHTS, CDR2 YDEGEE. J was trimmed by 4 bases and V by 2 bases; bases with no gene match: 13. The CDR3 has 17 residues. In DNA form, the CDR3 reads TGTGCCAGCAGCTTCATTCTCGGACAGGGCGATAGCTATGGCTACACCTTC. It yields the protein CASSFILGQGDSYGYTF.

This clone was found once. The chain couples TRBV18 to TRBJ2-1; 13 positions match TRBD2. This CDR3 comprises 16 residues. Germline V gene data show CDR1 as KGHSH and CDR2 as LQKENI. V was pared by 3 bases and J by 7 bases, with 6 bases of the junction left unmatched. As DNA, the CDR3 is TGTGCCAGCTCACCGGGGACTAGCGGGAACCCTAATGAGCAGTTCTTC. Protein sequence: CASSPGTSGNPNEQFF.

The V call is TRBV4-3, the J call TRBJ2-1; perhaps TRBD2 as D (5 bases). This CDR3 region has 17 residues. Germline CDR1 reads LGHNA; CDR2 reads YSLEER. V was cut by 0 bases and J by 8 bases, with 20 bases left in between. The CDR3 is CASSQEQRSLEGHEQFF. As DNA, the CDR3 is TGCGCCAGCAGCCAAGAACAGAGGAGTTTAGAGGGTCATGAGCAGTTCTTC.

The chain employs TRBV5-1 and TRBJ1-2; 8 nucleotides agree with TRBD1. The CDR3 contains 14 residues. From germline, CDR1 is SGHRS and CDR2 YFSETQ. V was clipped by 0 bases and J by 2 bases; unmatched bases: 0. CDR3 sequence (DNA): TGCGCCAGCAGCTTGGGGGACAGGAACTATGGCTACACCTTC. Its translation is CASSLGDRNYGYTF.

The chain uses TRBV6-6 and TRBJ1-2, with D possibly TRBD1 on 6 matching bases. Trimming stripped 0 bases from V and 4 bases from J, with 15 bases between. Per germline, CDR1 MNHNY and CDR2 SVGAGI (reference sequence). This CDR3 region has 16 residues. The CDR3: CASSYSGEGVGYGYTF. The CDR3 DNA reads as TGTGCCAGCAGTTACTCGGGGGAGGGGGTGGGCTATGGCTACACCTTC.

This clone was recorded a few times. The chain links TRBV30 to TRBJ2-7, with TRBD1 matching over 11 bases. This CDR3 has 14 residues. The junction had 5 bases not matched to a gene; V was cut back by 1 base and J by 6 bases. The V gene's germline CDR1 is GTSNPN and CDR2 SVGIG (reference sequence). CDR3 DNA: TGTGCCTGGAGTGCCGGGACAGGGGGACGCGAGCAGTACTTC. It encodes CAWSAGTGGREQYF.

This clone was seen repeatedly, ten times or more. The chain links TRBV5-1 to TRBJ2-7; possibly TRBD1 for D (5 bases). Germline CDR1 and CDR2: SGHRS and YFSETQ. Deletions cut 0 bases from V and 4 bases from J, with 11 bases between. This CDR3 is 14 amino acids long. The DNA for the CDR3 is TGCGCCAGCAGCTTGGCTGACAGTTCGTACGAGCAGTACTTC. Translating gives CASSLADSSYEQYF.

This clone was detected only once. This chain joins TRBV29-1 and TRBJ2-3, with 8 nucleotides matching TRBD2. Trimming at V came to 3 bases and at J to 5 bases, leaving 4 bases not matched to a gene. Germline loops: CDR1 SQVTM, CDR2 ANQGSEA. The CDR3 runs to 13 residues. Written as DNA, the CDR3 is TGCAGCGTTGACGGGAGGGAGCAAGATACGCAGTATTTT. It yields the protein CSVDGREQDTQYF.

This chain joins TRBV4-3 and TRBJ2-7, with TRBD2 matching over 11 bases. J lost 5 bases, V lost 1 base, and 7 bases had no gene match. Germline V CDR1 and CDR2: LGHNA, YSLEER. This CDR3 has 16 residues. The CDR3 sequence: CASSQGRGLAEHEQYF. Written as DNA, the CDR3 is TGCGCCAGCAGCCAAGGGAGGGGACTAGCGGAGCACGAGCAGTACTTC.

V and J are TRBV6-6 and TRBJ1-1; D gene unclear. The CDR3 is made up of 14 amino acids. CDR1 is MNHNY and CDR2 is SVGAGI in the germline V gene (reference sequence). The ends were cut back, 3 bases at V and 0 bases at J, with 8 bases in the middle. CDR3 nucleotide sequence: TGTGCCAGCAGTTATTACGGAGTGAACACTGAAGCTTTCTTT. This sequence encodes CASSYYGVNTEAFF.

The chain carries TRBV7-9 and TRBJ1-2, with 7 bases matching TRBD1. V shed 4 bases and J 4 bases; nucleotides not matched to a gene: 3. Germline lookup yields CDR1 SEHNR and CDR2 FQNEAQ (reference sequence). This CDR3 has 13 residues. The CDR3 region has the DNA TGTGCCAGCAGCTCCGACAGGGCCTATGGCTACACCTTC. It yields the protein CASSSDRAYGYTF. The entire variable domain, with the rest obtained from reference TRBV7-9 and TRBJ1-2, is as follows: DTGVSQNPRHKITKRGQNVTFRCDPISEHNRLYWYRQTLGQGPEFLTYFQNEAQLEKSRLLSDRFSAERPKGSFSTLEIQRTEQGDSAMYLCASSSDRAYGYTFGSGTRLTVV.

The V and J genes are TRBV5-1 and TRBJ2-7; no clear D gene. The CDR3 covers 13 residues. V shed 0 bases and J shed 3 bases, with 7 bases lying between them. Germline assignment: CDR1 SGHRS and CDR2 YFSETQ. The CDR3 spells CASSLANNYEQYF. The CDR3, as DNA: TGCGCCAGCAGCTTGGCAAACAACTACGAGCAGTACTTC.

The chain is built from TRBV6-2 or TRBV6-3 and TRBJ1-1, with TRBD1 matching 7 bases. Per germline, CDR1 MNHEY and CDR2 SVGEGT. The ends lost 0 bases at V and 1 base at J; junction bases unmatched: 2. The length of the CDR3 is 15 residues. Here the CDR3 reads CASSYSYRGNTEAFF. The CDR3 DNA follows: TGTGCCAGCAGTTACTCCTACAGGGGGAACACTGAAGCTTTCTTT.

The J gene is TRBJ2-7, the V gene TRBV20-1; 13 bases map to TRBD2. This CDR3 has 15 residues. The germline V gene has CDR1 DFQATT and CDR2 SNEGSKA (reference sequence). J lost 3 bases, V lost 3 bases, and 5 bases had no gene match. Here the CDR3 reads CSASTSGRVDYEQYF. The CDR3 DNA reads TGCAGTGCTAGTACTAGCGGGAGGGTAGACTACGAGCAGTACTTC.

This clone has a handful of counts. This chain uses TRBV2 with TRBJ2-7, with D unresolved. Trimming took 3 bases from V and 4 from J, leaving 16 bases between them. CDR1 is SNHLY and CDR2 is FYNNEI in the germline V gene. This CDR3 contains 15 residues. CDR3 nucleotides: TGTGCCAGCAGTGATACGGGTCCGCGGCGTTACGAGCAGTACTTC. The encoded protein is CASSDTGPRRYEQYF.